These 9 T cell receptor beta chains came from one sample sequenced in a study of regulatory T cells in long-lasting Graves disease. The time point was: newly diagnosed GD, antithyroid drugs for less than 3 months. TCR sequences were obtained from RNA taken from PBMCs. CDR3 regions were amplified by Arm-PCR using iRepertoire HTBI primers to build TCR beta libraries. Using its own MiXCR run on the multiplex PCR reads, TCRdb lists one record per CDR3 protein. The sample carries 350,000 to 450,000 distinct CDR3 sequences, 15% recorded once. The sample also formed part of further work on T cells in Graves' hyperthyroidism and ophthalmopathy.

Sequenced here: peripheral blood mononuclear cells (PBMCs), sampled at new diagnosis, from a patient treated with antithyroid drugs. These receptors were obtained from a woman aged 35 to 49 with Graves disease.

This clonotype was recorded at least ten times. The V and J genes are TRBV11-3 and TRBJ1-3; D is unclear. The CDR3 runs to 13 residues. Per the germline V gene, CDR1 is SGHNT and CDR2 is YENEEA. Trimming pared 6 bases from V and 2 bases from J, leaving 8 bases between. As DNA, the CDR3 is TGTGCCAGCAGGACGGATACTGGAAACACCATATATTTT. It yields the protein CASRTDTGNTIYF.

Ten or more counts support this clonotype. The chain has TRBV10-3 and TRBJ2-7, with 8 bases matching TRBD2. After removal of 10 bases from V and 6 bases from J, the junction contained 14 bases not matched to a gene. This CDR3 is built from 14 residues. Germline V gene sequence: CDR1 ENHRY, CDR2 SYGVKD. The CDR3 sequence is CATEARAGAAEQYF. CDR3 in DNA: TGTGCCACAGAGGCCCGAGCGGGAGCGGCCGAGCAGTACTTC.

This clonotype was detected only a few times. The chain carries TRBV3-1 and TRBJ2-5; D gene uncertain. The CDR3 extends over 16 amino acids. CDR1 and CDR2 (germline): LGHDT, YNNKEL (reference sequence). V lost 5 bases and J 2 bases, leaving 18 bases between the germline ends. As DNA, the CDR3 is TGTGCCAGCAGCTCAACAACTTATAGTCCGCAAGAGACCCAGTACTTC. Amino acids: CASSSTTYSPQETQYF.

This clonotype was detected many times. As DNA, the CDR3 is TGCGCCAGCAGCTTGGGTGACCGAGCCTATGGCTACACCTTC. This sequence encodes CASSLGDRAYGYTF. The V call is TRBV5-1, the J call TRBJ1-2; D uncertain. The CDR3 contains 14 residues. Germline V gene sequence: CDR1 SGHRS, CDR2 YFSETQ. Trimming took off 0 bases at V and 4 bases at J, with 10 bases between the two ends.

The chain couples TRBV19 to TRBJ2-7; D is undetermined. The CDR3 is made up of 12 amino acids. V lost 4 bases, J lost 2 bases, and 6 bases lay in between. The germline V gene encodes CDR1 LNHDA and CDR2 SQIVND (reference sequence). CDR3 sequence reads: CASSNRPYEQYF. The CDR3 DNA follows: TGTGCCAGTAGTAACCGGCCCTACGAGCAGTACTTC.

The chain employs TRBV12-3 or TRBV12-4 and TRBJ2-2; D gene ambiguous. The CDR3 extends over 13 amino acids. Deletions cut 2 bases from V and 8 bases from J, with 9 bases between. CDR3 residues: CASSLNDFGELFF. CDR3 nucleotides: TGTGCCAGCAGTTTAAACGATTTTGGGGAGCTGTTTTTT.

The chain employs TRBV2 and TRBJ2-1; D is perhaps TRBD1 (5 bases). Deletions cut 3 bases from V and 0 bases from J, with 9 bases between. The CDR3 is made up of 15 amino acids. From germline, CDR1 is SNHLY and CDR2 FYNNEI. The CDR3 DNA is TGTGCCAGCAGTGACTTAGACAGCTCCTACAATGAGCAGTTCTTC. Its protein product is CASSDLDSSYNEQFF.

This chain links TRBV13 with TRBJ2-7; 8 bases align to TRBD2. With V trimmed by 5 bases and J by 0 bases, 6 bases remained unmatched. Germline V gene data show CDR1 as PRHDT and CDR2 as FYEKMQ (reference sequence). This CDR3 contains 15 residues. CDR3 DNA sequence: TGTGCCAGCAGCGTAAGCGGGACTAGCTCCTACGAGCAGTACTTC. Translation gives CASSVSGTSSYEQYF.

V is TRBV28 and J is TRBJ2-7, with D possibly being TRBD1 (6 bases). V was cut by 6 bases and J by 2 bases, with 17 bases left in between. The CDR3 covers 15 residues. From germline, CDR1 is MDHEN and CDR2 SYDVKM. The CDR3 bases are TGTGCCAGCAGATTCCCCGGACAGACTACCTACGAGCAGTACTTC. Amino acid sequence: CASRFPGQTTYEQYF.